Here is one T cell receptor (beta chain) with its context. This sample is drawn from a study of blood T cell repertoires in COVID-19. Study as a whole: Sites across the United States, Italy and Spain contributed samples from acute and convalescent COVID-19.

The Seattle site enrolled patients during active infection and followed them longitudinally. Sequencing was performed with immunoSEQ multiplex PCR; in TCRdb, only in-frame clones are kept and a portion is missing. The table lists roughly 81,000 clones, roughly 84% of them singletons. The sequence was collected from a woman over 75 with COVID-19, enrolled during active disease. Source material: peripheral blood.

The CDR3 coding sequence is TGTGCCATCAGTGGTGGCGACAGGGGTTCCTACGAGCAGTACTTC. Translating it yields CAISGGDRGSYEQYF. This chain joins TRBV10-3 and TRBJ2-7; 8 nucleotides line up with TRBD1. V was pared by 4 bases and J by 1 base, with 6 bases of the junction left unmatched. CDR3 length: 15 residues. Per the germline V gene, CDR1 is ENHRY and CDR2 is SYGVKD.